The entry below gives a single T cell receptor (beta chain) sequence along with its context. Per the germline V gene, CDR1 is SEHNR and CDR2 is FQNEAQ (reference sequence). Trimming removed 5 bases from V and 0 bases from J, with 22 bases in between. This CDR3 spans 19 amino acids. The DNA input per sorted-subset replicate PCR was about 0.2 ug, corresponding to some 27,000 T cell genomes. Generated by immunoSEQ multiplex PCR, the TCRdb table keeps only in-frame clones and is missing some. The sample lists approximately 710,000 clones, less than 95% seen once, with about 34% in the top ten. This entry belongs to a study of shared clonotypes between healthy human individuals.

This clonotype was obtained from a man between 18 and 29 years old in good health. Some clones in this sample may be carry-over from other donors' samples. This chain joins TRBV7-9 and TRBJ1-4; weak D call: TRBD1 (6 bases). Sequencing input: memory CD8+ T cells from PBMCs. The subset here: CD45RO+ cells pooled with CCR7-negative TemRA cells. CDR3 nucleotides: TGTGCCAGCAGCCCGGGGGCCGAGGGGTCCGGGGCAACTAATGAAAAACTGTTTTTT. Residues: CASSPGAEGSGATNEKLFF.